The T cell receptor (beta chain) under discussion was sequenced for a study of shared clonotypes between healthy human individuals. Study-wide points: Relative to their counterparts shared across all four donors, non-shared clonotypes exhibited diminished generation probabilities. Clonotype sharing among donors was expected to depend on sequencing depth.

CDR1 and CDR2 (germline): MNHEY, SVGAGI. The ends were cut back, 10 bases at V and 2 bases at J, with 6 bases in the middle. There are 12 residues in the CDR3. Worth noting for this clone: As yet, its antigen is unknown.

Produced via immunoSEQ multiplex PCR; TCRdb's table is partial and in-frame only. This sample has roughly 2.4 million clones, with 95% found just once. The V gene is TRBV6-5, the J gene TRBJ2-6; no firm D call. The clonotype was recovered from a man aged 18 to 35 in good health. Sequences were obtained from naive CD4+ T cells sorted from blood. This sample's subset: CD45RA+ positively selected. This chain's CDR3 is CATMAGANVLTF. The CDR3 coding sequence is TGTGCCACCATGGCTGGGGCCAACGTCCTGACTTTC.